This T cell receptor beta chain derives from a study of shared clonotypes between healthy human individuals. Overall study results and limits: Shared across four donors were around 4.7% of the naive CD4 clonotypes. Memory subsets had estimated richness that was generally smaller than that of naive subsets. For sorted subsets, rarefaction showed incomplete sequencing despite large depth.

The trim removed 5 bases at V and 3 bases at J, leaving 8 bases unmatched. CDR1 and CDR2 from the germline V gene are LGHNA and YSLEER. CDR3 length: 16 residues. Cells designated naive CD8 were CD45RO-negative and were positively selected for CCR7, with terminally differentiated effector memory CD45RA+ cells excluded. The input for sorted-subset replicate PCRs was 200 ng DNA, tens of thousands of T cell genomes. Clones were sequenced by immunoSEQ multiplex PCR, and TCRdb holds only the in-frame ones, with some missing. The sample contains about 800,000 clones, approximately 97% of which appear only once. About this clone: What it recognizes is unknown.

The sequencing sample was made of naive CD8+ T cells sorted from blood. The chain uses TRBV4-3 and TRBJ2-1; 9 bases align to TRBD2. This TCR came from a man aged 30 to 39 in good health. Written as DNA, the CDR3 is TGCGCCAGCAGCACAACGTTAGCGGGAGTCTACAATGAGCAGTTCTTC. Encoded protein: CASSTTLAGVYNEQFF.